This T cell receptor beta chain was recorded in a study of blood T cell repertoires in COVID-19. This CDR3 has 15 residues. CDR1 SGHVS and CDR2 FQNEAQ come from the germline V gene. With V trimmed by 1 base and J by 4 bases, 6 bases remained unmatched. As handled by the study authors: Reference gene primers were amplified, and this amplification served to estimate nucleated cell counts. Sequencing used immunoSEQ multiplex PCR; TCRdb keeps in-frame clones, though not all of them. That table gives V, J and clone size, and the DNA gave D and trimming. Here the sample spans some 360,000 clones, 80% to 90% being singletons.

Sequenced: peripheral blood. The sequence derives from a woman aged 55-69 years with COVID-19, enrolled during active disease. This chain joins TRBV7-8 and TRBJ2-5; 7 nucleotides match TRBD1. In nucleotides, the CDR3 is TGTGCCAGCAGCTTAGGGCAGGGGGTAGGAGAGACCCAGTACTTC. This sequence encodes CASSLGQGVGETQYF.